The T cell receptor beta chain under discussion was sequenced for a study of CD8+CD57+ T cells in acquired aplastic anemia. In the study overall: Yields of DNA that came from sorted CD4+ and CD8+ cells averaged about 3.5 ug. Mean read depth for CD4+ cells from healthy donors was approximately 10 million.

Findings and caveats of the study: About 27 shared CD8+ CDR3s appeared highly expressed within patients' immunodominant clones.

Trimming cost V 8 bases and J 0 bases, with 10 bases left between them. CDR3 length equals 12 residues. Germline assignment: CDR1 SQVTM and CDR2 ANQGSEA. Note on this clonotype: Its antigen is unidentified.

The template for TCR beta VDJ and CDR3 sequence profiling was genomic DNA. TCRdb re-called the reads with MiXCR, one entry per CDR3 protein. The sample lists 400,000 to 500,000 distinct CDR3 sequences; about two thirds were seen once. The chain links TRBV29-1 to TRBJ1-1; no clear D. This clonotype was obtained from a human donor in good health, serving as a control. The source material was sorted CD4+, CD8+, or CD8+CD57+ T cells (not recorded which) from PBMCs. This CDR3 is CSMKVLNTEAFF. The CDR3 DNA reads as TGCAGCATGAAGGTACTGAACACTGAAGCTTTCTTT.